These 13 T cell receptor beta chains came from one sample sequenced in a study of type 1 regulatory T cells (dated by TCRdb to 2020 to 2023). This sample was sequenced with an Illumina MiSeq. The raw public reads went through TCRdb reprocessing: fastp at Q25, MiXCR clone calling, in-frame beta chains kept. CDR3 protein duplicates are merged, each entry listing the most common genes and DNA. The table for this sample lists around 23,000 distinct CDR3 sequences; about 45% of them were counted only once. The top ten hold about 4.9% of the sample. No antigen has been identified for these receptors. The sequenced sample consisted of cultured T cells, either the whole culture or a sorted T cell fraction (not recorded which). These receptors were taken from a human donor in good health.

DNA for the CDR3: TGTGCCAGCAGCGCGATAGTGGGCTATGGCTACACCTTC. Translated: CASSAIVGYGYTF. The genes are TRBV2 and TRBJ1-2, with unresolved D. The CDR3 runs to 13 residues. Trimming pared 6 bases from V and 4 bases from J, leaving 12 bases between. CDR1 and CDR2 from the germline V gene are SNHLY and FYNNEI. Variable domain in full (rest from reference TRBV2 and TRBJ1-2): EPEVTQTPSHQVTQMGQEVILRCVPISNHLYFYWYRQILGQKVEFLVSFYNNEISEKSEIFDDQFSVERPDGSNFTLKIRSTKLEDSAMYFCASSAIVGYGYTFGSGTRLTVV.

J is TRBJ1-1 and V is TRBV6-4; D gene ambiguous. CDR1 and CDR2 (germline): MRHNA, SNTAGT. The CDR3 is 13 amino acids. The ends were cut back, 4 bases at V and 0 bases at J, with 6 bases in the middle. The CDR3 is CASSVRMNTEAFF. The DNA of the CDR3 is TGTGCCAGCAGTGTCAGGATGAACACTGAAGCTTTCTTT.

By proportion, this clonotype is medium-sized (0.01 to 0.1%). The J gene is TRBJ1-6, the V gene TRBV5-1, with D tentatively TRBD1 (5 bases). V was trimmed by 4 bases and J by 7 bases, leaving 18 bases between them. CDR1 SGHRS and CDR2 YFSETQ come from the germline V gene. CDR3 length: 16 amino acids. CDR3 region: CASSPFSGGPNSPLHF. The CDR3 DNA sequence: TGCGCCAGCAGCCCATTCAGCGGGGGTCCCAATTCACCCCTCCACTTT.

The rearrangement joins TRBV7-2 to TRBJ1-2; D is unresolved. With 3 bases removed from V and 5 bases from J, the gap between germline ends came to 10 bases. Per germline, CDR1 SGHTA and CDR2 FQGNSA. The CDR3 contains 13 residues. The CDR3 nucleotides are TGTGCCAGCAGCTTTGGCAGCACTTATGGCTACACCTTC. Protein: CASSFGSTYGYTF.

The V and J genes are TRBV12-3 or TRBV12-4 and TRBJ2-7; D is undetermined. There are 12 residues in the CDR3. The V end was cut by 5 bases, the J end by 4 bases, with 9 bases between. The CDR3 sequence is CASSPQRYEQYF. The CDR3 DNA reads TGTGCCAGCAGTCCACAGCGTTACGAGCAGTACTTC.

The chain is built from TRBV4-3 and TRBJ1-1, with a weak D call TRBD1 (5 bases). Germline V lookup: CDR1 LGHNA, CDR2 YSLEER. V dropped 1 base and J dropped 0 bases, with 21 bases sitting between them. The CDR3 has 19 amino acids. The CDR3 loop reads CASSQGRLQGTLLNTEAFF. The CDR3 nucleotides are TGCGCCAGCAGCCAAGGGAGGTTGCAGGGAACCCTATTGAACACTGAAGCTTTCTTT.

V usage is TRBV18 and J usage is TRBJ1-2, with D unresolved. Germline V lookup: CDR1 KGHSH, CDR2 LQKENI. The CDR3 extends over 14 amino acids. V dropped 6 bases and J dropped 1 base, with 12 bases sitting between them. CDR3 coding DNA: TGTGCCAGCTCCCTGAGTGAGCTTAACTATGGCTACACCTTC. It is translated as CASSLSELNYGYTF. Full variable domain (rest looked up from reference TRBV18 and TRBJ1-2): NAGVMQNPRHLVRRRGQEARLRCSPMKGHSHVYWYRQLPEEGLKFMVYLQKENIIDESGMPKERFSAEFPKEGPSILRIQQVVRGDSAAYFCASSLSELNYGYTFGSGTRLTVV.

In regard to this clonotype: A much larger clone is a single base away; this may be a read error. The chain links TRBV20-1 to TRBJ1-5, with D perhaps matching TRBD1 (5 bases). TRBJ2-3 matches the DNA end more closely, so the J call is doubtful. Germline values: CDR1 DFQATT, CDR2 SNEGSKA (reference sequence). This CDR3 region has 14 residues. The CDR3 nucleotides read TGCAGTGCTAGAGACCCAGGGTCTCATCAGCCCCAGTATTTT. Its protein is CSARDPGSHQPQYF.

The chain couples TRBV19 to TRBJ2-5; TRBD1 agrees at 8 bases. The CDR3 totals 14 residues. Germline assignment: CDR1 LNHDA and CDR2 SQIVND (reference sequence). The ends lost 4 bases at V and 5 bases at J; junction bases unmatched: 6. DNA of the CDR3: TGTGCCAGTAGTAAGGACAGGGCAGGGGAGACCCAGTACTTC. It encodes CASSKDRAGETQYF.

In the case of this clonotype: This sequence may be a read error, since a much larger clone differs from it by one base. The CDR3 is CAGSLAMVAGGRETQYF. CDR3 nucleotide sequence: TGTGCCGGCAGCTTAGCTATGGTAGCGGGGGGGAGAGAGACCCAGTACTTC. V usage is TRBV7-2 and J usage is TRBJ2-5, with 11 bases lining up with TRBD2. The CDR3 runs 17 residues. Germline CDR1 is SGHTA and CDR2 is FQGNSA. Full variable domain (remainder filled in from reference TRBV7-2 and TRBJ2-5): GAGVSQSPSNKVTEKGKDVELRCDPISGHTALYWYRQSLGQGLEFLIYFQGNSAPDKSGLPSDRFSAERTGGSVSTLTIQRTQQEDSAVYLCAGSLAMVAGGRETQYFGPGTRLLVL.

Only a few counts were recorded for this clonotype. The gene calls are TRBV9 and TRBJ1-6; tentative D call: TRBD1 (5 bases). V dropped 4 bases and J dropped 10 bases, with 18 bases sitting between them. The CDR3 is 15 residues long. The germline V gene encodes CDR1 SGDLS and CDR2 YYNGEE. As DNA, the CDR3 is TGTGCCAGCAGCCCCCGATTGGGGGTAGGGTCACCCCTCCACTTT. Its protein product is CASSPRLGVGSPLHF.

This rearrangement joins TRBV15 to TRBJ1-6; the D gene is possibly TRBD1 (5 bases). The CDR3 extends over 14 amino acids. Germline CDR1 LNHNV, CDR2 YYDKDF (reference sequence). Deletions cut 2 bases from V and 4 bases from J, with 6 bases between. The CDR3 DNA reads TGTGCCACCAGCAGACGACAGTATAATTCACCCCTCCACTTT. This sequence encodes CATSRRQYNSPLHF.

V gene TRBV25-1 combines with J gene TRBJ1-5; unclear D gene. V lost 5 bases, J lost 5 bases, and 13 bases lay in between. CDR1 and CDR2 from the germline V gene are MGHDK and SYGVNS. This CDR3 comprises 14 residues. Written as DNA, the CDR3 is TGTGCCAGCAGTCGTGTGGGTTTGGATCAGCCCCAGCATTTT. This translates into CASSRVGLDQPQHF.